This TCR beta chain was recorded in a study of cytomegalovirus exposure and HLA in healthy donors. Study overall: An early data release held 79 million or so unique TCRs from HLA-typed donors.

Vbeta (60) and Jbeta (13) primers were used in the PCR. Per the study methods: The authors later counted 65 million to 80 million unique TCR beta chains, 8.5 million to 13 million of them shared. TCRdb's copy holds only in-frame clones and misses some; the assay was immunoSEQ multiplex PCR. The V and J calls and clone size come from that table; D and trimming were worked out from the DNA. The profile shows fewer than 250,000 clones, roughly 87% of them singletons. Whole-study findings and limits: The authors later found HLA-associated TCR beta chains more clonally expanded than equally common others.

Germline lookup yields CDR1 MNHEY and CDR2 SVGAGI. The CDR3 loop spans 15 amino acids. V dropped 9 bases and J dropped 1 base, with 19 bases sitting between them. Points on this clone: Its antigen is undetermined.

Specimen: PBMCs. The V call is TRBV6-5, the J call TRBJ2-7; D is perhaps TRBD1 (6 bases). The receptor was isolated from a man aged 35-49 years in good health and CMV-seropositive. In nucleotides, the CDR3 is TGTGCCAGGCAGACGGCGAGGGGGTTTTCCTACGAGCAGTACGTC. Translated, it gives CARQTARGFSYEQYV.